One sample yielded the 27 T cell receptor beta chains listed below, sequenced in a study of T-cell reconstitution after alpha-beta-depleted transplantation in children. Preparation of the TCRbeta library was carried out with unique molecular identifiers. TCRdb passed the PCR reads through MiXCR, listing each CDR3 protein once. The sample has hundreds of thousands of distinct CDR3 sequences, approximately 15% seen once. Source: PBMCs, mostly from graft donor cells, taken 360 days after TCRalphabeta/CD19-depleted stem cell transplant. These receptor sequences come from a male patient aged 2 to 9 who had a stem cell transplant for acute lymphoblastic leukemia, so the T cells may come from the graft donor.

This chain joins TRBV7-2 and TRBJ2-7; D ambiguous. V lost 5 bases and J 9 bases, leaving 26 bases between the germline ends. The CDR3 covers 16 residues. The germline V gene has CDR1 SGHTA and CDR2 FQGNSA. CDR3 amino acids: CASSTKAGYDVFGQYF. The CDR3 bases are TGTGCCAGCAGCACTAAGGCCGGGTACGACGTTTTTGGGCAGTACTTC.

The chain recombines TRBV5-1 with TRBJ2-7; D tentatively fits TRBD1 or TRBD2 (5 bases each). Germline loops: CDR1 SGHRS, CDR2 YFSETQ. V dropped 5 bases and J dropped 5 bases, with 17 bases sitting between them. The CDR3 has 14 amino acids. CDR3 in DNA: TGCGCCAGCAGTTTTGATTGGGGGAGAGACGAGCAGTACTTC. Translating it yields CASSFDWGRDEQYF.

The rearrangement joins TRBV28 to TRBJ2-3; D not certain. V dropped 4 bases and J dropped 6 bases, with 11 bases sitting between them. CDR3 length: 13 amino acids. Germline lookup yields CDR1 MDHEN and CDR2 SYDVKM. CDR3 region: CASSSDAVDTQYF. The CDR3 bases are TGTGCCAGCAGTTCGGATGCGGTGGATACGCAGTATTTT.

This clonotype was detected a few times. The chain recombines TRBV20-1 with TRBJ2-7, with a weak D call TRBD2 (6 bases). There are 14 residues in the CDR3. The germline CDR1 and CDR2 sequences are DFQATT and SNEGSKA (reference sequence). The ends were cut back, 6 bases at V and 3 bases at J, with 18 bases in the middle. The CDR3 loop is CSATPGVTIYEQYF. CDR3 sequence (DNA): TGCAGTGCCACCCCGGGGGTCACCATCTACGAGCAGTACTTC.

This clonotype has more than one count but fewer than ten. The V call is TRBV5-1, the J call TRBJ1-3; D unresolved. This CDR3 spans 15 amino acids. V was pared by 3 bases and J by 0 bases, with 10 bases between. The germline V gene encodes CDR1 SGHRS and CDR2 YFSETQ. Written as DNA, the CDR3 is TGCGCCAGCAGCTCGGACCTAAGCTCTGGAAACACCATATATTTT. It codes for CASSSDLSSGNTIYF.

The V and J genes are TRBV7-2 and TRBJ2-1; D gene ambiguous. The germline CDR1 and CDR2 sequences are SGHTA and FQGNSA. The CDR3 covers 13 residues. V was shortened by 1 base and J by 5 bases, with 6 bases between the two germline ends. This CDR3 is CASSLVVDNEQFF. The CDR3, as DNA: TGTGCCAGCAGCTTAGTGGTGGACAATGAGCAGTTCTTC.

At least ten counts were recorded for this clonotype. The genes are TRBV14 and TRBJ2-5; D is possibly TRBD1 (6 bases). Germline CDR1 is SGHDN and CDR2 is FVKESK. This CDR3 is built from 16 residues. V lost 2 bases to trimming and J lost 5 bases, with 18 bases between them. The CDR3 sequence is CASSQMGAGAGETQYF. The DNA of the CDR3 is TGTGCCAGCAGCCAAATGGGCGCAGGGGCAGGGGAGACCCAGTACTTC.

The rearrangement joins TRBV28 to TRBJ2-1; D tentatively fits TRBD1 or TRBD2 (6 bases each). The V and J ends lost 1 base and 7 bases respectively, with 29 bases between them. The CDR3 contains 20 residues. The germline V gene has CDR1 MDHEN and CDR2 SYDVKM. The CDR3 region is CASSLSYRSRQEGTWNEQFF. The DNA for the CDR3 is TGTGCCAGCAGTTTATCATATCGCTCCAGACAGGAGGGGACATGGAATGAGCAGTTCTTC.

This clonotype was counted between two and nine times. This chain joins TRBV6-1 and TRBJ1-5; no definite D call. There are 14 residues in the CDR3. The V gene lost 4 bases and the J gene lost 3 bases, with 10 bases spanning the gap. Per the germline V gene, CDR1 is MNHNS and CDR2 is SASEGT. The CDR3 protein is CASSVFGSNQPQHF. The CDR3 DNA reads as TGTGCCAGCAGTGTCTTCGGATCCAATCAGCCCCAGCATTTT.

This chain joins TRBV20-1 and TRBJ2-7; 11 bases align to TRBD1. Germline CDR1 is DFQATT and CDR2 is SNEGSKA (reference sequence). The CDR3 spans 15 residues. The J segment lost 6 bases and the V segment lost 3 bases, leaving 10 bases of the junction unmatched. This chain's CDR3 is CSARGADRGLSEQYF. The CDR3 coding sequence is TGCAGTGCTAGGGGGGCGGACAGGGGGCTTAGCGAGCAGTACTTC.

CDR3 sequence reads: CASRNHFPRERGWNEQFF. CDR3 DNA sequence: TGCGCCAGCAGAAACCATTTTCCAAGGGAGCGGGGGTGGAATGAGCAGTTCTTC. This chain uses TRBV4-1 with TRBJ2-1; 8 nucleotides agree with TRBD2. Losses at the gene ends were 6 bases for V and 7 bases for J; bases not matched to a gene: 20. The CDR3 has 18 amino acids. CDR1 and CDR2 from the germline V gene are MGHRA and YSYEKL.

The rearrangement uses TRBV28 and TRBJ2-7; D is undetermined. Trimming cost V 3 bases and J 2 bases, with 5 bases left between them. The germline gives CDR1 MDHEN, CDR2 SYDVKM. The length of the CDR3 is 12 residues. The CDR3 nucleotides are TGTGCCAGCAGTTTGTTCCCCTACGAGCAGTACTTC. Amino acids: CASSLFPYEQYF.

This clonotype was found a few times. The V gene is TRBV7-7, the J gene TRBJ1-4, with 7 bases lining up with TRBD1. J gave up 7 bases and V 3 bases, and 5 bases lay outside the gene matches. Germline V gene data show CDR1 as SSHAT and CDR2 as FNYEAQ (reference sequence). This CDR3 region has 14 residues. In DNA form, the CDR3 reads TGTGCCAGCAGCTTGGACAGGACGAGTGAAAAACTGTTTTTT. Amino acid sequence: CASSLDRTSEKLFF.

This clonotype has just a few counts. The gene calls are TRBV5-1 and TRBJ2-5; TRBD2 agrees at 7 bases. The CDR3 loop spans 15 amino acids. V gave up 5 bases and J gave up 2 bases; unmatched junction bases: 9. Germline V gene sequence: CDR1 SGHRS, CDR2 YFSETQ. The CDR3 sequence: CASRPPGLSQETQYF. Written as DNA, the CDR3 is TGCGCCAGCAGACCCCCGGGACTATCTCAAGAGACCCAGTACTTC.

CDR3 sequence: CASSLEGSRTDTQYF. The CDR3 DNA follows: TGTGCCAGCAGTCTCGAAGGCTCGAGGACAGATACGCAGTATTTT. The V gene is TRBV2, the J gene TRBJ2-3; D is uncertain. Trimming cost V 5 bases and J 3 bases, with 15 bases left between them. Per the germline V gene, CDR1 is SNHLY and CDR2 is FYNNEI. The CDR3 contains 15 residues.

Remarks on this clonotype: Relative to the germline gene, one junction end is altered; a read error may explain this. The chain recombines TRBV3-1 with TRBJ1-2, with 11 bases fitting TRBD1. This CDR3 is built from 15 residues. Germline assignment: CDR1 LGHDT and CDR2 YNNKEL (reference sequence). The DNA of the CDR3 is TGTGCCAGCAGCCAAAACCGCTGGGACAGGGGGGTATGGAACTTC. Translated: CASSQNRWDRGVWNF.

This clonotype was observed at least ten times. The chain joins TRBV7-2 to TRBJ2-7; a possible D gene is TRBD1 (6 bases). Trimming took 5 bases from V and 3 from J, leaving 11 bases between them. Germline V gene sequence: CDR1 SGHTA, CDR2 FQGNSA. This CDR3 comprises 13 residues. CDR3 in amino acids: CASSAYRDYEQYF. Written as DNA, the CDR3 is TGTGCCAGCAGCGCTTACAGGGACTACGAGCAGTACTTC.

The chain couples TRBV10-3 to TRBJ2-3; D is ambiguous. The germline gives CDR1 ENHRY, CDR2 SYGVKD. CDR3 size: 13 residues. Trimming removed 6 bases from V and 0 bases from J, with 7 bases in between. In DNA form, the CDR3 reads TGTGCCATCAGACCGGACAGCACAGATACGCAGTATTTT. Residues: CAIRPDSTDTQYF.

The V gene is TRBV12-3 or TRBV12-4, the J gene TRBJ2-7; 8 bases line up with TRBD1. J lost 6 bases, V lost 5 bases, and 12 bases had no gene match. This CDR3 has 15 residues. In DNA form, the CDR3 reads TGTGCCAGCAGTCCACCCGGAGGACAGGGAACCGAGCAGTACTTC. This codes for CASSPPGGQGTEQYF.

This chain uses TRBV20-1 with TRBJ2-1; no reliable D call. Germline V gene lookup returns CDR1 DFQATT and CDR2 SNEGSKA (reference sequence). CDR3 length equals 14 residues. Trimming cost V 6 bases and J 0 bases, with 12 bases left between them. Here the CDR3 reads CSASTPSSYNEQFF. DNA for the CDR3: TGCAGTGCCAGCACACCTAGCTCCTACAATGAGCAGTTCTTC.

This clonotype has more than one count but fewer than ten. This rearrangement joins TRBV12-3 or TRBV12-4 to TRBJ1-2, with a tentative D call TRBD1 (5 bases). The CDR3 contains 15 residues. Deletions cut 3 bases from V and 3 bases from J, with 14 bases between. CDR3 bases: TGTGCCAGCAGTTTTTGGGGCGAGAAAGACTATGGCTACACCTTC. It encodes CASSFWGEKDYGYTF.

The CDR3 spells CASGFGAGRNEQFF. The DNA of the CDR3 is TGTGCTAGTGGTTTCGGGGCAGGGCGGAATGAGCAGTTCTTC. This rearrangement joins TRBV12-5 to TRBJ2-1; D might be TRBD1 or TRBD2, each matching 5 bases. CDR3 length: 14 amino acids. V dropped 3 bases and J dropped 7 bases, with 13 bases sitting between them. Germline V lookup: CDR1 LGHNT, CDR2 FRNRAP.

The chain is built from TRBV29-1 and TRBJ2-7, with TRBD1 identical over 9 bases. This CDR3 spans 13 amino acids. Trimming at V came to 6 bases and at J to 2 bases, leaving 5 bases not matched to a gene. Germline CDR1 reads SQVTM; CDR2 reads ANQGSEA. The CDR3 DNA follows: TGCAGCGTGAGGGGACAGGGAACCTACGAGCAGTACTTC. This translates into CSVRGQGTYEQYF.

CDR3 in DNA: TGTGCCAGCAGTTACAACAGGGTCCAGCCCCAGCATTTT. This codes for CASSYNRVQPQHF. This chain connects TRBV6-2 or TRBV6-3 to TRBJ1-5, with D maybe TRBD1 (6 bases). The length of the CDR3 is 13 residues. The V gene lost 2 bases and the J gene lost 7 bases, with 9 bases spanning the gap. Per germline, CDR1 MNHEY and CDR2 SVGEGT.

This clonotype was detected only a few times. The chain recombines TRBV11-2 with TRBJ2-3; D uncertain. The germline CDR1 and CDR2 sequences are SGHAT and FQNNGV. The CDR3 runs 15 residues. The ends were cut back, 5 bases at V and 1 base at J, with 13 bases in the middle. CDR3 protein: CASSLSPIRTDTQYF. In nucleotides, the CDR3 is TGTGCCAGCAGCCTCTCCCCCATCCGCACAGATACGCAGTATTTT.

CDR3 sequence (DNA): TGTGCCAGCTCACCACCGAACAGGGGCGAGGGATACGAGCAGTACTTC. This encodes CASSPPNRGEGYEQYF. The gene calls are TRBV18 and TRBJ2-7; TRBD1 matches at 7 bases. The junction had 9 bases not matched to a gene; V was cut back by 0 bases and J by 4 bases. This CDR3 spans 16 amino acids. CDR1 and CDR2 (germline): KGHSH, LQKENI.

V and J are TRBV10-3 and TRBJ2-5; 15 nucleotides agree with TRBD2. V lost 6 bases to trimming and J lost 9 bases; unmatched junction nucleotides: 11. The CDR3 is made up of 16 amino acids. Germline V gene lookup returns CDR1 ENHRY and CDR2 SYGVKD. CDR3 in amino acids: CAISGTSGRTKGPQYF. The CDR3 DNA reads TGTGCCATCAGCGGGACTAGCGGGAGGACAAAGGGCCCCCAGTACTTC.